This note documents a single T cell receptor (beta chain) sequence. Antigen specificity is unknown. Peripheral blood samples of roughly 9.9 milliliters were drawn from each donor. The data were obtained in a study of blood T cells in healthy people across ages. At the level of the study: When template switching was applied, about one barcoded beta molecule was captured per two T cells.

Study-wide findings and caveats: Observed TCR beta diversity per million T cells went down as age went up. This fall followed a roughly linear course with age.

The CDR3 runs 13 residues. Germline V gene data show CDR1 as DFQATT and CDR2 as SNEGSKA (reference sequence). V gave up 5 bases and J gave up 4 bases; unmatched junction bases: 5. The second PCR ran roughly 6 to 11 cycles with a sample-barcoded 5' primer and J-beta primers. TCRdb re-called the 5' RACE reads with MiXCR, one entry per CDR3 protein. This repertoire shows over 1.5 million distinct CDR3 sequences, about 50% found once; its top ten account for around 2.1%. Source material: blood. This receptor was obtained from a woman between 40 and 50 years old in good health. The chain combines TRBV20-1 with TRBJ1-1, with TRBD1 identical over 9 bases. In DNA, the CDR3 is TGCAGTGCTCGGACAGGGGTTGCCACTGAAGCTTTCTTT. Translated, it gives CSARTGVATEAFF.